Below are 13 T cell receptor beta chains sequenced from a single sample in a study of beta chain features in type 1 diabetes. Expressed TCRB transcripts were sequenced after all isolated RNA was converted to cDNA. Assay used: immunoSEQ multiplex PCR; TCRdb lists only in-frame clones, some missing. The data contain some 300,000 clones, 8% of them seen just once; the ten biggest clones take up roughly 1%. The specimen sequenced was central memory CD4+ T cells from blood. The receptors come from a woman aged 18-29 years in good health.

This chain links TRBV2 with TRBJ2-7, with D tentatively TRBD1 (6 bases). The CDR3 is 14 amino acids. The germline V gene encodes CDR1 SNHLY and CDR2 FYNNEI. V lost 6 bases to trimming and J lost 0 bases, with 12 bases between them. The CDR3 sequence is CASSIDRSSYEQYF. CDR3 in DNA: TGTGCCAGCAGCATCGACAGGAGCTCCTACGAGCAGTACTTC. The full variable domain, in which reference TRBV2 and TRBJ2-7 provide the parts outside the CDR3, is EPEVTQTPSHQVTQMGQEVILRCVPISNHLYFYWYRQILGQKVEFLVSFYNNEISEKSEIFDDQFSVERPDGSNFTLKIRSTKLEDSAMYFCASSIDRSSYEQYFGPGTRLTVT.

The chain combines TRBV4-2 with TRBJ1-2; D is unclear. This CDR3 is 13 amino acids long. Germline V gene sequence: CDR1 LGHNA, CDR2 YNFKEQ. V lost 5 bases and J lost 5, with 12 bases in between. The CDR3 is CASSLDLSYGYTF. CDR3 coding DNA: TGTGCCAGCAGCTTGGACCTCTCGTATGGCTACACCTTC.

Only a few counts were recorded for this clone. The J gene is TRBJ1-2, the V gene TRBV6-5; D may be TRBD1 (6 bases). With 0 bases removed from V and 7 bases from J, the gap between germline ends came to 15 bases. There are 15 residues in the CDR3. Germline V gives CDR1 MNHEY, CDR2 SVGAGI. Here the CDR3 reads CASSYSQGTHTGYTF. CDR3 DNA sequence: TGTGCCAGCAGTTACTCACAGGGTACGCACACTGGCTACACCTTC.

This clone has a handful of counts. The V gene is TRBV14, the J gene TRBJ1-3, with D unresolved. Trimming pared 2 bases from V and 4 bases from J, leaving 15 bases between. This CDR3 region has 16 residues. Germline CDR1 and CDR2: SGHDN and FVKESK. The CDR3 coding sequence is TGTGCCAGCAGCCAATTACGAGGGTCGAGAGGAAACACCATATATTTT. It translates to CASSQLRGSRGNTIYF.

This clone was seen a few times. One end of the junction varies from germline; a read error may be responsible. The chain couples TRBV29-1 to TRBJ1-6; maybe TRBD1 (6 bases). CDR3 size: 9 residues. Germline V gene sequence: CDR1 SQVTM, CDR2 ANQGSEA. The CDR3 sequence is CSVENRELF. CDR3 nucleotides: TGCAGCGTTGAAAACAGGGAGCTCTTT.

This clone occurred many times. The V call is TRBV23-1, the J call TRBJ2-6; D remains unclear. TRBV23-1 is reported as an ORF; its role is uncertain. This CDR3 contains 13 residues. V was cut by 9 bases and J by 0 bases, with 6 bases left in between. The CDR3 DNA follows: TGCGCCAGACGGATCTCTGGGGCCAACGTCCTGACTTTC. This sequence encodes CARRISGANVLTF.

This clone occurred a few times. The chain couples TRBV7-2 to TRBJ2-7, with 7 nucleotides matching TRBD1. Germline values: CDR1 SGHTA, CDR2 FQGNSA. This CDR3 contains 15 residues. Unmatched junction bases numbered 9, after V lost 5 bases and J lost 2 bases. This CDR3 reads CASSISLGTAYEQYV. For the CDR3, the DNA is TGTGCCAGCAGCATTAGTCTTGGGACAGCCTACGAGCAGTACGTC.

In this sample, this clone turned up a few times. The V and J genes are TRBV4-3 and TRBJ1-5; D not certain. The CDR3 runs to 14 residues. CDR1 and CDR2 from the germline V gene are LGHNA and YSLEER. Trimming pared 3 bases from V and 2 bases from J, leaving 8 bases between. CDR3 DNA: TGCGCCAGCAGCCAGAGACTGGGCAATCAGCCCCAGCATTTT. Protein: CASSQRLGNQPQHF.

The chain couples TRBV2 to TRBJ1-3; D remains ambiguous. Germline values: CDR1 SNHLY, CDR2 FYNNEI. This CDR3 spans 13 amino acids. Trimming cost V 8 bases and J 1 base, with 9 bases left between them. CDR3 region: CASSSGSGNTIYF. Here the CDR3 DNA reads TGTGCCAGCTCCTCGGGATCTGGAAACACCATATATTTT.

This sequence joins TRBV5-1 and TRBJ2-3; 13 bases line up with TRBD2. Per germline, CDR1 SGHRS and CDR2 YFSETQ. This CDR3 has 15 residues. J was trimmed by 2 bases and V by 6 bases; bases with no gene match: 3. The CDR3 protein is CASNGLAGDTDTQYF. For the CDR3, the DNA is TGCGCCAGCAACGGACTAGCGGGAGACACAGATACGCAGTATTTT.

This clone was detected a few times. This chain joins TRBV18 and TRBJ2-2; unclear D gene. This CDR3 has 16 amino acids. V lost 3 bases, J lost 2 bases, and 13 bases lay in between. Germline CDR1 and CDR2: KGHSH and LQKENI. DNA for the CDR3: TGTGCCAGCTCACCCCCCTCGGGTACAAACACCGGGGAGCTGTTTTTT. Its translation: CASSPPSGTNTGELFF.

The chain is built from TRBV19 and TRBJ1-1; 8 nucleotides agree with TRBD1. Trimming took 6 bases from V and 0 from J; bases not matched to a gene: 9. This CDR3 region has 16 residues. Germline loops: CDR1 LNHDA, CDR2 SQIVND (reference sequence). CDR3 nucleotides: TGTGCCAGTAGCCCGGGACAGGCCCTTATGAACACTGAAGCTTTCTTT. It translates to CASSPGQALMNTEAFF.

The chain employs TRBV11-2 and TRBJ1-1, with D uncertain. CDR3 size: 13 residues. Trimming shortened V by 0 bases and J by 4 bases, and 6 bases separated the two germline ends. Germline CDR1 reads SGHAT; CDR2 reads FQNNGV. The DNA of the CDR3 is TGTGCCAGCAGCTTAGACGAGGTCACTGAAGCTTTCTTT. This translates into CASSLDEVTEAFF.